This TCR beta chain emerged from a study of blood T cells in healthy people across ages. Study results and limitations: Donors of long life had a larger count of naive CD4+ cells and greater diversity than aged donors.

For the second PCR, which ran for about 6 to 11 cycles, a sample-barcoded 5' primer and a J-beta primer mix were used. TCRdb recomputed calls from the 5' RACE reads with MiXCR, one row per CDR3 protein. The table has around 1.5 million distinct CDR3 sequences, approximately 63% seen once. In its sample, this clonotype was seen a few times. Its target is not known. CDR1 SQVTM and CDR2 ANQGSEA come from the germline V gene. The V end was cut by 7 bases, the J end by 1 base, with 7 bases between. This CDR3 spans 11 amino acids. The rearrangement links TRBV29-1 to TRBJ1-1; no clear D gene. The sample was blood. This TCR was recovered from a man aged 18 to 35 in good health. DNA for the CDR3: TGCAGCGGATTAGAGAACACTGAAGCTTTCTTT. It translates to CSGLENTEAFF.